This TCR beta chain derives from a study of T cells in Graves' hyperthyroidism and ophthalmopathy. Background on the study: Peripheral blood was secured at the point of initial diagnosis, before any treatment.

This clonotype was observed a few times. Its antigen remains unknown. The investigators amplified TCR beta CDR3 regions from RNA transcripts. Using the HTBI primer set, a first-round RT-PCR was run on the TCR CDR3. TCRdb independently ran MiXCR on the multiplex PCR reads; one entry per CDR3 protein. This sample yields hundreds of thousands of distinct CDR3 sequences, of which over 15% are seen a single time; around 18% belongs to the top ten. V lost 4 bases and J 6 bases, leaving 7 bases between the germline ends. Germline CDR1 is KGHSH and CDR2 is LQKENI. The CDR3 extends over 12 amino acids. Calling Graves' hyperthyroidism stable meant ophthalmopathy did not progress within 18 months. Study-wide results and caveats: In blood, most of the thyroid clonotypes expanded above 0.001 were also present.

The chain links TRBV18 to TRBJ2-1; D gene unclear. This clonotype was sampled from a woman younger than 30 with Graves' hyperthyroidism. What was sequenced was blood. In DNA, the CDR3 is TGTGCCAGCTCACGAGGTAGCAATGAGCAGTTCTTC. It codes for CASSRGSNEQFF.